This T cell receptor (beta chain) was sequenced during a study of cytotoxic CD8 clonotypes in ibrutinib-treated CLL (dated by TCRdb to the early 2020s). For the study in its entirety: In this cohort, approximately 14 patients were treatment-naive and 11 to 12 were relapsed/refractory, while some 18 had unmutated IGHV. Responses were partial in roughly 24 patients and complete in 2; after median about 63 months follow-up, around 14 stayed in remission and 12 progressed. Samples at response were collected after a median of 12 months of treatment, with a range of 6 to 36 months. An average of about 250,000 productive templates and some 100,000 productive rearrangements was obtained per sample. Longitudinal samples were obtainable from about 30% of the roughly 90 participants in the trial. Cryopreserved peripheral blood mononuclear cells were collected before treatment, at response, and at either disease progression or sustained remission. All remission and progressive disease samples were collected while patients were still receiving ibrutinib.

What the authors observed across the whole study: An increase in clonality was observed at ibrutinib response, with clonality remaining stable during sustained remission and falling back toward baseline at progression. Public clonotypes were found to be uncommon and were observed to contract or remain stable during treatment; the increase in clonality was shown to reflect expansion of private clonotypes at ibrutinib response. Baseline clonality was found to be higher than that of age-matched healthy donors and was strongly correlated with circulating CD8+ T-cell counts. Sustained-remission and progressing patients did not have matched sampling times, and lymph node repertoires were not examined.

Trimming takes 0 bases off V and 2 bases off J; junction bases not matched to a gene: 2. From its cysteine to its phenylalanine, the CDR3 spans 16 amino acids. Kept here is only the CDR3 DNA, which spans 48 bases and is read in frame from base 1. The germline V gene encodes CDR1 SGHTA and CDR2 FQGNSA. Each clonotype received, on average, 10x coverage in deep resolution sequencing performed on a MiSeq, where the target depth lay between 1 in 1 million and 1 in 200,000 T cells. The immunoSEQ hsTCRB Kit was used to generate the TCR beta libraries. As for how the authors treated the data: The data were analyzed with ImmunoSEQ Analyzer and ImmunoSEQ Data Assistant, and V, D and J gene assignments followed IMGT definitions. Clonality, which ranges from 0 to 1, was calculated by subtracting the normalized Shannon entropy of productive rearrangement frequencies from one. Only overrepresented clonotypes making up at least 0.05% of each patient's repertoire were included in the public clonotype analysis. Repertoires from about a dozen age-matched healthy donors in immuneACCESS were used as clonality controls. Here the immuneACCESS table is served through TCRdb, limited to in-frame sequences with V and J called. Missing clones are a known gap in these copies; in checked studies unresolved V genes cover under half, and the rest lacks a known reason. That table is the source of V, J and clone size, and D and trimming were worked out from the DNA. Here the sample has 73,000 or so clones; about two thirds occur a single time. Roughly 5.9% of the sample rests with the top ten.

This clone has only a few counts. No antigen is known for it. Base qualities are not at hand, and no much larger clone is one base apart. Sample time point, as interpreted from the label and publication: about twelve months on ibrutinib. For TCR beta library preparation, about 2 micrograms of genomic DNA were extracted from the cryopreserved PBMCs. Longitudinal blood samples from CLL patients receiving ibrutinib monotherapy were subjected to high-throughput TCR beta sequencing. Patients were enrolled in a phase 2 open-label single-center ibrutinib monotherapy trial. The source was PBMCs, collected after 12 months of ibrutinib treatment. The sequence derives from a human donor with chronic lymphocytic leukemia. The sequence joins TRBV7-2 to TRBJ2-2; TRBD2 lines up with 8 middle nucleotides. CDR3 protein: CASSLAGGANTGELFF. The nucleotide sequence is given as TGTGCCAGCAGCTTAGCCGGGGGGGCAAACACCGGGGAGCTGTTTTTT. When the CDR3 is completed using the reference TRBV7-2 and TRBJ2-2 genes on either side, the full variable domain is GAGVSQSPSNKVTEKGKDVELRCDPISGHTALYWYRQSLGQGLEFLIYFQGNSAPDKSGLPSDRFSAERTGGSVSTLTIQRTQQEDSAVYLCASSLAGGANTGELFFGEGSRLTVL.